The TCR beta chain described here comes from a study of cytomegalovirus exposure and HLA in healthy donors (TCRdb year 2017). For the study in its entirety: An earlier analysis of more than 550 of the donors reported about 300 Gb of sequence data and 117 million unique TCR beta sequences obtained from roughly 180 million T cells. An early release that covered about 640 HLA-typed donors contained about 300 gigabases of sequencing data and 75 million to 100 million unique TCR sequences. Of the roughly 400 genotyped donors, 80% to 90% were placed in the genetic ancestry cluster associated with self-reported Caucasian donors. The study aimed to test whether signatures of past pathogen exposure could be identified by cataloging public T cell receptors. The study profiled the T cell repertoires of 500 to 800 subjects by immunosequencing and related them to cytomegalovirus serostatus. Along with the approximately 650-subject first cohort, a separate validation cohort of 120 different subjects was used. High-throughput TCR immunosequencing, statistical association of individual TCRs with disease status, and machine learning were combined to predict cytomegalovirus infection status. A later analysis re-analyzed previously published TCR beta repertoires from 500 to 700 donors and added high-resolution HLA genotyping to study TCR occurrence patterns. The later analysis used no new phenotypic data to find candidate immune exposures, relying instead on TCR beta sequences and their occurrence across donors. To decide whether each TCR beta V gene segment behaved as functional or pseudogenic, an earlier analysis of nearly 600 of the donors relied on high-throughput TCR beta sequencing. Alongside the repertoire data, information on donor age, sex, ethnicity and CMV serostatus was compiled. A later genetic analysis used genome-wide SNP genotypes for 398 of the 666 donors, treating that subset as a discovery cohort. All discovery cohort repertoires had been generated on a single sequencing platform. HLA typing included class I and class II loci at four-digit resolution. The number of typed donors differed by locus: about 620-630 for A, B, C, DRB1 and DQB1; roughly 510 for DQA1; around 580 for DPA1; and about 470 for DPB1. Several DR-DQ haplotypes were treated as single units for association and clustering because of strong linkage in the cohort. Among approximately 370 genotyped donors of the cohort, an average of approximately 240,000 unique TCR beta nucleotide sequences was sequenced per donor, of which about 18% were non-productive. Overall study results and their limits: Because some donors lacked HLA typing at each locus, the association tests relied only on the typed subset. Compared with the roughly 600-donor mean, donors in an Asian-associated ancestry cluster had fewer N-insertions in productive TCRs, according to a later genetic analysis. Only TCR beta chains were sequenced in this cohort, and the absence of alpha or paired-chain data limited detectable features. A further reported finding was that TCR beta sequences accurately predicted the HLA-A and HLA-B alleles for most subjects in the first cohort. An earlier analysis of approximately 500 of the donors showed that most TCR beta V segments appeared in productive rearrangements either about 87% or about 30% of the time, which broadly matched IMGT annotations. In a later analysis, the rate of TCR association differed among HLA loci, with DRB1 alleles having the most associated TCRs and HLA-C alleles having the fewest. According to the authors, the approach could potentially be generalized to other disease states and immunological phenotypes. The classifier was reported to diagnose cytomegalovirus status with high specificity and sensitivity in both the original cohort and the validation cohort. Immune exposure information for the cohort was limited to CMV serostatus. Across donors, most TCR sequences were observed very rarely, whereas some public TCRs were present in many individuals. Roughly uniform sequencing depth across donors was assumed in presence/absence analyses, although this assumption may not hold. Because counts were too low, 15 or so rarely observed V segments, including chromosome 9 orphons, were excluded from the earlier analysis of some 590 of the donors. A later analysis found that HLA-associated TCR beta chains were more clonally expanded and had lower generation probabilities than equally common non-associated chains. An association between a missense DCLRE1C variant and V-gene and J-gene trimming of TCR beta chains was found in a later genetic analysis and replicated in an independent cohort. The 87-base-pair reads could not distinguish some IMGT-functional V segments, including TRBV6-2 and TRBV6-3, so those segments were excluded. According to a later analysis, parvovirus B19, influenza, CMV and Epstein-Barr virus appeared linked to several top co-occurrence clusters. A total of 150 to 200 TCR beta chains were listed by the study as associated with cytomegalovirus. A later analysis found that most CMV-associated TCR beta chains appeared HLA-restricted, with HLA associations seemingly driven largely by CMV exposure. Linkage disequilibrium might explain the correlated functional status among segregating V segments, but an unknown experimental factor could not be ruled out. Assigning TCR associations to individual alleles was difficult when HLA alleles, especially DR and DQ, strongly co-occurred. A later analysis associated around 16,000 TCR beta sequences with specific HLA alleles at a false discovery rate of 0.05. A group of highly shared sequence variants was considered likely to be a technical artifact of the sequencing pipeline. In vitro tests confirmed that a few of the cytomegalovirus-associated TCR beta chains recognize cytomegalovirus antigens.

In regard to this clone: Its antigen specificity is not known. It has no much larger one-base neighbor in the sample; base qualities were not kept.

Receptors were amplified or captured by the immunoSEQ multiplex PCR assay. The multiplex PCR relied on a mix of 60 forward primers for TCR Vbeta segments and 13 reverse primers for TCR Jbeta segments. The CDR3 region of rearranged TCR beta genes was amplified from genomic DNA by a multiplex PCR assay. The amplified TCR beta libraries were sequenced on the Illumina HiSeq System as 87-base-pair reads. On the study's bioinformatics: Across the 670 or so repertoires, a later analysis counted 80 million or so unique TCR beta chains, some 11 million of which were shared by at least two donors. Raw reads were error-corrected and collapsed into unique sequences by a nearest-neighbor algorithm in which closely related sequences were merged to remove PCR and sequencing errors. Alignment of CDR3 sequences to IMGT reference sequences was used to assign V, D and J gene segments. For a sequence to be retained, at least a six-nucleotide match to both a V gene segment and a J gene segment was required. A rearrangement counted as productive if the CDR3 had no stop codons and remained in frame with V and J, and every other rearrangement counted as non-productive. CDR3 was defined by IMGT convention, running from the second conserved V-encoded cysteine to the conserved J-encoded phenylalanine. Sequences without an unambiguous match to a single V gene segment were excluded from the earlier analysis of 450 to 650 of the donors. An earlier analysis of a few hundred of the donors called V segments functional above 56.7% productive rearrangements and segregating when the between-donor standard deviation exceeded 5%. To diagnose cytomegalovirus status from the catalog of TCR beta chain sequences, a statistical classification framework was built. V and J gene assignment, in a later analysis, came from comparing TCR nucleotide sequences with IMGT/GENE-DB human TR gene sequences. Using the TCRdist pipeline, a later analysis assigned CDR3 sequences along with most-parsimonious VDJ recombination scenarios. In a later analysis, each TCR beta chain was defined by its CDR3 amino acid sequence together with its V-gene family, and reads lacking a unique V-gene family were excluded. In a later analysis, a few hundred highly shared, low-generation-probability nucleotide sequences were removed to address suspected cross-contamination and a sequencing artifact. In a later analysis, a clonal expansion index for each public chain was calculated from normalized within-repertoire ranks of inferred template counts. In a later analysis, generation probabilities were computed with a VDJ recombination model fitted to out-of-frame rearrangements, and the resulting probabilities were checked against IGoR. In a later analysis, hypergeometric tests were used to score TCR-TCR, TCR-HLA and TCR-CMV co-occurrence, with a repertoire-size bias correction applied to TCR pairs. In a later analysis, false discovery rates were estimated by permuting HLA or CMV assignments 20 times. In a later analysis, co-occurring TCRs were grouped with DBSCAN, and TCRdist sequence similarity was added when clustering was performed within HLA-allele-positive subsets. Repertoires with fewer than 30,000 or more than 120,000 public chains, plus five repertoires with anomalous nucleotide sharing, were excluded from co-occurrence clustering. TCRdb retrieved this table from immuneACCESS and kept in-frame rearrangements only. Not all clones are present; in checked studies, unresolved V genes account for under half, and no reason is known for the remainder. V, J and clone size are those of that table, while D and trimming were read from the DNA. This sample gives around 250,000 clones in total; about 86% of them show up just once. Around 8% of the sample goes to the ten largest clones.

In the germline V gene (reference sequence), CDR1 corresponds to LNHDA and CDR2 to SQIVND. Germline trimming amounts to 5 bases on V and 8 bases on J, with 13 as the count of junction bases outside the gene matches. The CDR3 goes from the cysteine to the phenylalanine over 15 residues. Only CDR3 DNA remains: 45 bases, in frame from the first base. The cohort consisted of 666 healthy bone marrow donors. Cohort members were all nominally healthy when sampled, although unrecorded immune exposures were likely present. The donor was CMV seropositive and belonged to the group of 250 to 350 seropositive cohort members. A peripheral blood sample was collected from each donor, and TCR beta sequencing was performed on peripheral blood mononuclear cells. Genomic DNA extraction from the blood cell samples was performed with the Qiagen DNeasy Blood Extraction Kit.

Specimen: PBMCs. The chain employs TRBV19 and TRBJ1-1; 8 bases in between match TRBD1. This TCR came from an older woman in good health and CMV-seropositive. The CDR3 sequence is CASSPSWGTGREAFF. The DNA sequence is given as TGTGCCAGTAGTCCATCATGGGGGACAGGAAGAGAAGCTTTCTTT.